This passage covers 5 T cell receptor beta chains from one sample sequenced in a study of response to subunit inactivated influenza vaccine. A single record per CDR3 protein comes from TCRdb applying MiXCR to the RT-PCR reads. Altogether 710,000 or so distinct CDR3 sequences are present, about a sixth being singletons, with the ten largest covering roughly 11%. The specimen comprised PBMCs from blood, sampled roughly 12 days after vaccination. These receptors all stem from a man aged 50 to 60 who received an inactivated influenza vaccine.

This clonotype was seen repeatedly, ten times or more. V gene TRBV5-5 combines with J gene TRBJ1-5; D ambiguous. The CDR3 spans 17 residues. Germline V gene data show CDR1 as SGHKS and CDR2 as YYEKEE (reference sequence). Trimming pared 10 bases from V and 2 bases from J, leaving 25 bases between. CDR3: CAAGVNLGGAGNQPQHF. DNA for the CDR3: TGTGCCGCCGGGGTTAATCTTGGCGGCGCCGGCAATCAGCCCCAGCATTTT.

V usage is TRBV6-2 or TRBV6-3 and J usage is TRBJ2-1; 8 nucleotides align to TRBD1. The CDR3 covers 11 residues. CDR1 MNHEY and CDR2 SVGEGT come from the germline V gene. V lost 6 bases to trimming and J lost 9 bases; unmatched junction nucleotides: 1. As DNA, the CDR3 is TGTGCCAGCAGGACAGGGGTTGAGCAGTTCTTC. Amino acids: CASRTGVEQFF.

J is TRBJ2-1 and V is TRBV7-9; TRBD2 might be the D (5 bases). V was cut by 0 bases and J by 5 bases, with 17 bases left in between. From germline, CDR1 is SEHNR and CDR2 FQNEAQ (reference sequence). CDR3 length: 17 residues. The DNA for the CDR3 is TGTGCCAGCAGCTTAGCGATTACGGGGTACAAAAACAATGAGCAGTTCTTC. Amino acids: CASSLAITGYKNNEQFF. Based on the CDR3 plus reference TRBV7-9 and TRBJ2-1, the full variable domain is DTGVSQNPRHKITKRGQNVTFRCDPISEHNRLYWYRQTLGQGPEFLTYFQNEAQLEKSRLLSDRFSAERPKGSFSTLEIQRTEQGDSAMYLCASSLAITGYKNNEQFFGPGTRLTVL.

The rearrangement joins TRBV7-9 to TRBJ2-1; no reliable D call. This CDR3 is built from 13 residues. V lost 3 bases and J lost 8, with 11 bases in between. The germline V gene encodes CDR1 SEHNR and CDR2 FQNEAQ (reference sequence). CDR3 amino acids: CASSFVGWDEQFF. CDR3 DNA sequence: TGTGCCAGCAGCTTTGTCGGGTGGGATGAGCAGTTCTTC. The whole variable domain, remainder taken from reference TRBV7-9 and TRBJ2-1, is DTGVSQNPRHKITKRGQNVTFRCDPISEHNRLYWYRQTLGQGPEFLTYFQNEAQLEKSRLLSDRFSAERPKGSFSTLEIQRTEQGDSAMYLCASSFVGWDEQFFGPGTRLTVL.

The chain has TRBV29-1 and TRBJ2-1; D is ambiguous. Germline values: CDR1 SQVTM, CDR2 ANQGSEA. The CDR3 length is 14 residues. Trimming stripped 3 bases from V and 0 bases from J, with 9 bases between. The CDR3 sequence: CSVDRRSSYNEQFF. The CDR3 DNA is TGCAGCGTTGATCGGCGGAGCTCCTACAATGAGCAGTTCTTC.